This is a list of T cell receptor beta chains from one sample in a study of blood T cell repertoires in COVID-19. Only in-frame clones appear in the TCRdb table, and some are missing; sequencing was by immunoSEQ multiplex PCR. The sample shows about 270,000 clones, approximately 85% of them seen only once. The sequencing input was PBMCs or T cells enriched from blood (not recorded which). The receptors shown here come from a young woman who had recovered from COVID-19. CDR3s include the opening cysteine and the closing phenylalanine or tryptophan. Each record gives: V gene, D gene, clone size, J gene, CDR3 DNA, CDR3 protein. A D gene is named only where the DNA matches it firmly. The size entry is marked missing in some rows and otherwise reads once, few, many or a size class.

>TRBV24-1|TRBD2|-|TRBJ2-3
TGTGCCACCAGTGTCCCCCCCTCAGCGGGAGGAAACACAGATACGCAGTATTTT
CATSVPPSAGGNTDTQYF
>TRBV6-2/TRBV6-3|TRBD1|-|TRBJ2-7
TGTGCCAGCAGTTACCTTGGGACAGGGTCAGCCGAGCAGTACTTC
CASSYLGTGSAEQYF
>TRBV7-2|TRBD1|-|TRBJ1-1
TGTGCCAGCAGCTACAGGGGAATGAACACTGAAGCTTTCTTT
CASSYRGMNTEAFF
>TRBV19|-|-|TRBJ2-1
TGTGCCAGTAGTTCCCGGGGTGGTGGCTACAATGAGCAGTTCTTC
CASSSRGGGYNEQFF
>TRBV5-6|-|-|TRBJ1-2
TGTGCCAGCAGCTTGGGGGAGGGCTACGGCTACACCTTC
CASSLGEGYGYTF
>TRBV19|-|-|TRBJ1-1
TGTGCCAGTAGTATAAGGAGGCGGAACACTGAAGCTTTCTTT
CASSIRRRNTEAFF
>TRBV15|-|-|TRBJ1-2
TGTGCCACCAGCGGCGGGGTACCTGTTAACTATGGCTACACCTTC
CATSGGVPVNYGYTF
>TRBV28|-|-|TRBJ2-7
TGTGCCAGCAGTCCCCCGGGACTGGGAACCTACGAGCAGTACTTC
CASSPPGLGTYEQYF
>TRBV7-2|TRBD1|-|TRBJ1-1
TGTGCCAGCAGCGGTGAACAGGGGAGGTTAACTGAAGCTTTCTTT
CASSGEQGRLTEAFF
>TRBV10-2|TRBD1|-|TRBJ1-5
TGCGCCAGCAGCGAGCAGGGGGGACTTAGCAATCAGCCCCAGCATTTT
CASSEQGGLSNQPQHF
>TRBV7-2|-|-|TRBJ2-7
TGTGCCAGCAGCTTAGACACCTACGAGCAGTACTTC
CASSLDTYEQYF
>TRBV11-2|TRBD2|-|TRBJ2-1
TGTGCCAGCAGCTACAGACTAGCGGGAGACAGGGTTGTCTACAATGAGCAGTTCTTC
CASSYRLAGDRVVYNEQFF
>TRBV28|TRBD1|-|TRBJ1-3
TGTGCCAGCAGTTCAGGGGGACCCTCTGGAAACACCATATATTTT
CASSSGGPSGNTIYF
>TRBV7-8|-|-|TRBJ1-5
TGTGCCAGCAGCTTAGAGCCAGGGCTAAAGCAGCCCCAGCATTTT
CASSLEPGLKQPQHF
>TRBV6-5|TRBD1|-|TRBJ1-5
TGTGCCAGCAGTTCCCCGACAGGGTATCAGCCCCAGCATTTT
CASSSPTGYQPQHF
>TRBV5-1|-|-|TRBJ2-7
TGCGCCAGCAGCCTCGACAACGGCTACGAGCAGTACTTC
CASSLDNGYEQYF
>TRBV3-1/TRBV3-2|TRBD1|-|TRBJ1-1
TGTGCCAGCAGCCACCCGGCTTACAGGGGGCGCGCTCCTGCCGAAGCTTTCTTT
CASSHPAYRGRAPAEAFF
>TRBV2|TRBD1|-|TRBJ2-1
TGTGCCAGCAGGGTAGACAGGGCGGCTTTCAATGAGCAGTTCTTC
CASRVDRAAFNEQFF
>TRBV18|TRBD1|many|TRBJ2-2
TGTGCCAGCTCACGCCGGACAGGAAACACCGGGGAGCTGTTTTTT
CASSRRTGNTGELFF
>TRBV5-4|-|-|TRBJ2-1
TGTGCCAGCAGCCGCCGCCGGGGTACTAATGAAGACAATGAGCAGTTCTTC
CASSRRRGTNEDNEQFF
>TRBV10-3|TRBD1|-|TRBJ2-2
TGTGCCATCAGTGAACGGGGACAGGGGGGTACCGGGGAGCTGTTTTTT
CAISERGQGGTGELFF
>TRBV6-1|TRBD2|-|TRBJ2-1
TGTGCCAGCAGTTTAGCGGGAGGGAACAATGAGCAGTTCTTC
CASSLAGGNNEQFF
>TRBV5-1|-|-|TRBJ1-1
TGCGCCAGCAGCTTGGGGCCATTCAACACTGAAGCTTTCTTT
CASSLGPFNTEAFF
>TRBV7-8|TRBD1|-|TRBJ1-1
TGTGCCAGCAGCCGCAGGGGGCGAAGCACTGAAGCTTTCTTT
CASSRRGRSTEAFF
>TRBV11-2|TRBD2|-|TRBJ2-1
TGTGCCAGCAGCCGAACCTCTAGACTAGCGGGCTACAATGAGCAGTTCTTC
CASSRTSRLAGYNEQFF
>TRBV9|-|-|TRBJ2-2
TGTGCCAGCAGCGTAGACGGGGGTGGCGGGGAGCTGTTTTTT
CASSVDGGGGELFF
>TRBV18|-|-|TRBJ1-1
TGTGCCAGCTCACCAGGTTTAGTACCAATTGGCACTGAAGCTTTCTTT
CASSPGLVPIGTEAFF
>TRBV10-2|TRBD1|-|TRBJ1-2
TGCGCCAGCGCCCCGGACAGGGCTAACTATGGCTACACCTTC
CASAPDRANYGYTF
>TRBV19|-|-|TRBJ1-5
TGTGCCAGTAGTGGAACCCCAGGGGCGATTAGCAATCAGCCCCAGCATTTT
CASSGTPGAISNQPQHF
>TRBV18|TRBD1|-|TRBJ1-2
TGTGCCAGCTCAGAAGGGACAGGGTCCTATGGCTACACCTTC
CASSEGTGSYGYTF
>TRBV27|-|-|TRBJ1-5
TGTGCCAGCAGTTTAAGCGAGGGAGGCAATCAGCCCCAGCATTTT
CASSLSEGGNQPQHF
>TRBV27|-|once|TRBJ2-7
TGTGCCAGCAGTCCTGCCGGCGGAAGCTCCTACGAGCAGTACTTC
CASSPAGGSSYEQYF
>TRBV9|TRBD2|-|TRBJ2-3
TGTGCCAGCAGAAACTTAGCGGGAGGTTTGGAAGATACGCAGTATTTT
CASRNLAGGLEDTQYF
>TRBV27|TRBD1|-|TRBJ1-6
TGTGCCAGCAGTCGATCGATCGGACAGGCTAATTCACCCCTCCACTTT
CASSRSIGQANSPLHF
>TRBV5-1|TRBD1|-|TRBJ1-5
TGCGCCAGCAGTCCTGGACAGGGGCCGAATCAGCCCCAGCATTTT
CASSPGQGPNQPQHF
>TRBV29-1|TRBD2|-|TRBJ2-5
TGCAGCGTTTCGACTAGCGGGGCAACGGGGACCCAGTACTTC
CSVSTSGATGTQYF
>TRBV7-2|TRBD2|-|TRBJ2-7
TGTGCCAGCAGCTTAGCTGGGACTAGCGGGGGGACCCTCCCCCTTTACGAGCAGTACTTC
CASSLAGTSGGTLPLYEQYF
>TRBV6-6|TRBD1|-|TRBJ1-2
TGTGCCAGCAGCCCGCCTGACAGGGCTAGAAATGGCTACACCTTC
CASSPPDRARNGYTF
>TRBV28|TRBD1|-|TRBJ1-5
TGTGCCAGCAGTTCGACAGAACAGGGGCCTAATCAGCCCCAGCATTTT
CASSSTEQGPNQPQHF
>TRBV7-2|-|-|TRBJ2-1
TGTGCCAGCAGCTTATTTCACCCAGCGAGCTCCTACAATGAGCAGTTCTTC
CASSLFHPASSYNEQFF
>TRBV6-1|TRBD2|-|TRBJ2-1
TGTGCCAGCAGTGAAGAAGTTTGGCGGGAGGAGTCCTACAATGAGCAGTTCTTC
CASSEEVWREESYNEQFF
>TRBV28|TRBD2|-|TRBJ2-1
TGTGCCAGCACCATACTAGCGGGGGGCCAGGGGCAGTTCTTC
CASTILAGGQGQFF
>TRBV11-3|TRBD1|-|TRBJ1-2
TGTGCCAGCAGCCATGGGACAGGCCGCGGCTATGGCTACACCTTC
CASSHGTGRGYGYTF
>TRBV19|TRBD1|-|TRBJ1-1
TGTGCCAGTAGTACTGAAGAGGGGGCACGGACTGAAGCTTTCTTT
CASSTEEGARTEAFF
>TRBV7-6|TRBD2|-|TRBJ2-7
TGTGCCAGCAGCTCCAACGGGGCGGGAGGGCCTTACGAGCAGTACTTC
CASSSNGAGGPYEQYF
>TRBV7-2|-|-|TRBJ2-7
TGTGCCAGCAGCTTAGAGGCTCCCCGGGGGGCATTATACGAGCAGTACTTC
CASSLEAPRGALYEQYF
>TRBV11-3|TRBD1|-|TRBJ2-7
TGTGCCAGCAGCCCCGACAGGGGCAGGAACTCCTACGAGCAGTACTTC
CASSPDRGRNSYEQYF
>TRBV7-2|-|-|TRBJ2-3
TGTGCCAGCAGCTTAGGAGGCACAGATACGCAGTATTTT
CASSLGGTDTQYF
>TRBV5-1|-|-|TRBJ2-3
TGCGCCAGCAGCTTGGACAGCGGGTTTAGCACAGATACGCAGTATTTT
CASSLDSGFSTDTQYF
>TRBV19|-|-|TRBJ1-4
TGTGCCAGTAGTATCCCCAGCGGACAGAATGAAAAACTGTTTTTT
CASSIPSGQNEKLFF